Listed below are T cell receptor beta chains from one sample, sequenced in a study of Ad26.COV2.S vaccination and SARS-CoV-2 variants. The table came from immunoSEQ multiplex PCR; TCRdb's copy has only in-frame clones and leaves some out. The table includes about half a million clones, nearly 90% detected once. The input for sequencing was peripheral blood, taken in a trial of Ad26.COV2.S vaccine versus placebo. Source of these receptors: a person aged 18 to 59 who received the Ad26.COV2.S COVID-19 vaccine or a placebo. Both conserved end residues are part of each CDR3. The D gene is left open where the match is weak. Expanded clones are given a class, and other clones once, few, many or no size at all.

>.|TRBJ1-2|.|TRBV15
TGTGCCACCAGCAGAGATCTGGGGGACGCGTCTGGCTACACCTTC
CATSRDLGDASGYTF
>TRBD2|TRBJ2-1|.|TRBV5-4
TGTGCCAGCAGTCCGTGGGGGGGTGAGCAGTTCTTC
CASSPWGGEQFF
>.|TRBJ1-5|.|TRBV9
TGTGCCAGCGGACGTACCAGCAATCAGCCCCAGCATTTT
CASGRTSNQPQHF
>.|TRBJ1-1|.|TRBV18
TGTGCCAGCTCACCACCAGGATACACTGAAGCTTTCTTT
CASSPPGYTEAFF
>.|TRBJ2-1|.|TRBV7-3
TGTGCCAGCAGCTTAACGCCGGGGCTGAAGGAGCAGTTCTTC
CASSLTPGLKEQFF
>TRBD2|TRBJ2-5|.|TRBV3-1/TRBV3-2
TGTGCCAGCAGCCAACGGGGGGGCCAAGAGACCCAGTACTTC
CASSQRGGQETQYF
>.|TRBJ2-3|.|TRBV5-1
TGCGCCAGCAGCTTAACGTCCGTCACAGATACGCAGTATTTT
CASSLTSVTDTQYF
>TRBD2|TRBJ2-7|few|TRBV10-3
TGTGCCGCAGCCGGGACTAGCGCCCCCTACGAGCAGTACTTC
CAAAGTSAPYEQYF
>.|TRBJ1-2|.|TRBV29-1
TGCAGCGTTGAACTTTCAGGGGTGCCGTATGGCTACACCTTC
CSVELSGVPYGYTF
>.|TRBJ2-7|few|TRBV7-9
TGTGCCAGCAGCTCCGGCCGGGGCCGCTCCTACGAGCAGTACTTC
CASSSGRGRSYEQYF
>.|TRBJ2-5|.|TRBV30
TGTGCCTGGGACTACGGTACAGCCAAAGAGACCCAGTACTTC
CAWDYGTAKETQYF
>.|TRBJ1-1|.|TRBV19
TGTGCCAGTAGTATCGAGTGGCCGCGGGGAGAGTCTGAAGCTTTCTTT
CASSIEWPRGESEAFF
>.|TRBJ2-7|.|TRBV30
TGTGCCTGGAGTGGCCGCCCTACCTCAGGCGAGCAGTACTTC
CAWSGRPTSGEQYF
>.|TRBJ1-5|.|TRBV19
TGTGCCAGTAGTAGCGGACGTCGCCCAGATCAGCCCCAGCATTTT
CASSSGRRPDQPQHF
>.|TRBJ2-1|.|TRBV5-1
TGCGCCAGCATGTCAGGGTTCTACAATGAGCAGTTCTTC
CASMSGFYNEQFF
>.|TRBJ2-2|.|TRBV6-5
TGTGCCAGCACACAGCTTAACACCGGGGAGCTGTTTTTT
CASTQLNTGELFF
>.|TRBJ1-5|.|TRBV2
TGTGCCAGCACAAGGGCCTATAGCAATCAGCCCCAGCATTTT
CASTRAYSNQPQHF
>TRBD2|TRBJ2-5|.|TRBV13
TGTGCCAGCAGCTTCCCTAGCGGGAAACAAGAGACCCAGTACTTC
CASSFPSGKQETQYF
>.|TRBJ1-6|.|TRBV5-4
TGTGCCAGCAGCTACCCAGGGGATTCACCCCTCCACTTT
CASSYPGDSPLHF
>TRBD2|TRBJ2-7|few|TRBV10-1
TGCGCCAGCAGTCCGGAAGCGGGAGGAACCCTATACGAGCAGTACTTC
CASSPEAGGTLYEQYF
>TRBD1|TRBJ2-1|.|TRBV19
TGTGCCACACGATCTGACAGGGAGATCTACAATGAGCAGTTCTTC
CATRSDREIYNEQFF
>.|TRBJ2-7|.|TRBV19
TGTGCCAGTAGTCCTGGACCGACCTGGGGGCCCTACGAGCAGTACTTC
CASSPGPTWGPYEQYF
>TRBD1|TRBJ2-5|.|TRBV7-8
TGTGCCAGCACCCTACGGGACAGGGGACAAGAGACCCAGTACTTC
CASTLRDRGQETQYF
>TRBD1|TRBJ1-4|.|TRBV25-1
TGTGCCAGCAGTGACTCTGGGACAGAATACCCTAATGAAAAACTGTTTTTT
CASSDSGTEYPNEKLFF
>TRBD2|TRBJ2-1|.|TRBV9
TGTGCCAGCAGCGGACCCGTGGCGGGGGGGCAGTTCTTC
CASSGPVAGGQFF
>TRBD2|TRBJ2-7|.|TRBV9
TGTGCCAGCAGCGTAGGGGGCGGGAGTCCCTACGAGCAGTACTTC
CASSVGGGSPYEQYF
>TRBD1|TRBJ2-4|.|TRBV7-8
TGTGCCAGCAGCTTAGCAAGGACAGGGGGTGACATTCAGTACTTC
CASSLARTGGDIQYF
>.|TRBJ2-7|.|TRBV6-5
TGTGCCAGCAGTTTAATGTTCGGCTCCTACGAGCAGTACTTC
CASSLMFGSYEQYF
>.|TRBJ2-2|once|TRBV18
TGTGCCAGCTCACCACTGCGGGCAGCCGGGGAGCTGTTTTTT
CASSPLRAAGELFF
>.|TRBJ1-2|.|TRBV24-1
TGTGCCACCAGTGATTCTACATTAAACTATGGCTACACCTTC
CATSDSTLNYGYTF
>TRBD2|TRBJ2-5|.|TRBV24-1
TGTGCCACCAGTGATACCGGACTAGCGGGAGGGCCAGAGACCCAGTACTTC
CATSDTGLAGGPETQYF
>.|TRBJ1-5|few|TRBV10-3
TGTGCCATCGGAAACCGGGACGGCGATAATCTGGGCAATCAGCCCCAGCATTTT
CAIGNRDGDNLGNQPQHF
>.|TRBJ2-7|.|TRBV28
TGTGCCAGCAGCCACAGGGCCTCCTACGAGCAGTACTTC
CASSHRASYEQYF
>.|TRBJ1-4|.|TRBV3-1/TRBV3-2
TGTGCCAGCAGCCGGACTGAAAAACTGTTTTTT
CASSRTEKLFF
>TRBD1|TRBJ1-5|few|TRBV28
TGTGCCAGCAGCCCACAGGGGGGGCCTAACGTTCCCCAGCATTTT
CASSPQGGPNVPQHF
>TRBD2|TRBJ2-5|.|TRBV13
TGTGCCAGCAGCCAAAGCAGCGGGACTAGCAGAAACCAAGAGACCCAGTACTTC
CASSQSSGTSRNQETQYF
>TRBD1|TRBJ1-2|.|TRBV11-2
TGTGCCAGCAGCTTAGGCGGGACAGGGATAGCTAACTATGGCTACACCTTC
CASSLGGTGIANYGYTF